The source of this T cell receptor beta chain is a study of beta chain features in type 1 diabetes. The sequenced template was cDNA made from the entire isolated RNA. Measured with immunoSEQ multiplex PCR; TCRdb has only the in-frame clones, and not every one. Found here are a few hundred thousand clones, 24% of them singletons; the top ten hold 0.012%. This clone was detected only a few times. As yet, its antigen is unknown. The CDR3 consists of 14 residues. Germline values: CDR1 GTSNPN, CDR2 SVGIG (reference sequence). Trimming took off 1 base at V and 5 bases at J, with 15 bases between the two ends. Study conclusions and caveats: People with Type 1 diabetes carried modestly yet significantly shorter TCRB CDR3s in all four CD4+ subsets.

The sequence derives from a woman under 40 with type 1 diabetes. The chain joins TRBV30 to TRBJ2-7, with D perhaps matching TRBD2 (6 bases). Sequenced: naive CD4+ T cells from blood. The CDR3 spells CAWSAGGPVNEQYF. In nucleotides, the CDR3 is TGTGCCTGGAGTGCCGGAGGGCCGGTGAACGAGCAGTACTTC.